This TCR beta chain was profiled in a study of shared clonotypes between healthy human individuals. This CDR3 is 11 amino acids long. Deletions cut 4 bases from V and 7 bases from J, with 10 bases between. CDR1 is SQVTM and CDR2 is ANQGSEA in the germline V gene. Only Caucasian adults living in Nashville, Tennessee made up the donor group. The sample holds one count of this clone. Method: immunoSEQ multiplex PCR; TCRdb's copy keeps in-frame clones and lacks some. Here the sample spans 2 million to 2.5 million clones, approximately 96% being singletons. The sample taken for sequencing was naive CD4+ T cells sorted from blood. The subset is: CD45RA+ positively selected. The source is a man between 18 and 35 years old in good health. The chain uses TRBV29-1 and TRBJ1-2; D ambiguous. This chain's CDR3 is CSVGHLAGYTF. CDR3 DNA: TGCAGCGTTGGACATCTCGCTGGCTACACCTTC. The full variable domain, with the rest looked up from reference TRBV29-1 and TRBJ1-2, is SAVISQKPSRDICQRGTSLTIQCQVDSQVTMMFWYRQQPGQSLTLIATANQGSEATYESGFVIDKFPISRPNLTFSTLTVSNMSPEDSSIYLCSVGHLAGYTFGSGTRLTVV.